This TCR beta chain was documented in a study of T cells in Graves' hyperthyroidism and ophthalmopathy. Amplification of TCR beta CDR3 regions was performed using RNA transcripts as template. The TCR CDR3 first-round RT-PCR relied on the HTBI primer set. MiXCR, run by TCRdb on the multiplex PCR reads, gives a single entry per CDR3 protein. The table records over 350,000 distinct CDR3 sequences, less than 20% of them present only once. This clonotype has only a few counts. This receptor was taken from a man between 18 and 29 years old with Graves' ophthalmopathy. Sequenced material: blood.

The CDR3 region is CASSQGQFYGYTF. The CDR3 DNA follows: TGCGCCAGCAGCCAAGGACAGTTCTATGGCTACACCTTC. The chain links TRBV4-1 to TRBJ1-2; D is possibly TRBD1 (5 bases). The CDR3 covers 13 residues. Trimming took 1 base from V and 4 from J, leaving 7 bases between them. The V gene's germline CDR1 is MGHRA and CDR2 YSYEKL.